The 10 T cell receptor beta chains given below trace back to one sample, sequenced in a study of Ad26.COV2.S vaccination and SARS-CoV-2 variants. Treatment defined: over 15 received Ad26.COV2.S at low or high dose, single or two shots; about 5 received placebo; per-sample allocation not given. After the first vaccine or placebo injection, samples were drawn on day 63. Sequenced by immunoSEQ multiplex PCR; TCRdb stores in-frame clones only, minus some. The table shows roughly 320,000 clones, with about 86% occurring only once. The sequences come from peripheral blood, collected in a trial of Ad26.COV2.S vaccine versus placebo. Receptors originate from a person between 18 and 60 years old who received the Ad26.COV2.S COVID-19 vaccine or a placebo.

For the CDR3, the DNA is TGTGCCAGCAGCCCTCCGGGGTTCGGGACAGGGGGCTCATCTTTCTACGAGCAGTACTTC. This gives the protein CASSPPGFGTGGSSFYEQYF. This sequence joins TRBV7-3 and TRBJ2-7; 12 bases line up with TRBD1. V was pared by 5 bases and J by 3 bases, with 20 bases of the junction left unmatched. The CDR3 is 20 residues long. Germline assignment: CDR1 SGHTA and CDR2 FQGTGA.

The rearrangement uses TRBV7-8 and TRBJ2-5, with TRBD2 matching 9 bases. Germline CDR1 is SGHVS and CDR2 is FQNEAQ. After removal of 6 bases from V and 0 bases from J, the junction contained 5 bases not matched to a gene. This CDR3 comprises 15 residues. CDR3 nucleotides: TGTGCCAGCAGACGAAGCGGGGGGTACCAAGAGACCCAGTACTTC. This translates into CASRRSGGYQETQYF.

The chain joins TRBV5-1 to TRBJ1-1, with 7 bases that match TRBD1. With V trimmed by 5 bases and J by 13 bases, 17 bases remained unmatched. Germline V lookup: CDR1 SGHRS, CDR2 YFSETQ. The CDR3 spans 14 residues. The chain's CDR3 is CASRRDRGRVDGFF. Written as DNA, the CDR3 is TGCGCCAGCAGACGAGATAGGGGGCGGGTTGATGGTTTCTTT.

This clone was observed a single time. The V call is TRBV7-2, the J call TRBJ1-1; D gene uncertain. V was cut by 5 bases and J by 10 bases, with 26 bases left in between. The CDR3 contains 16 residues. Germline V gene data show CDR1 as SGHTA and CDR2 as FQGNSA. In DNA, the CDR3 is TGTGCCAGCAGCGGAAGAGCGGATAGTGGAGTCCTGCGAGCTTTCTTT. Residues: CASSGRADSGVLRAFF.

This clone has just a few counts. The rearrangement joins TRBV7-9 to TRBJ2-7; TRBD1 matches at 9 bases. The CDR3 has 14 amino acids. Germline V lookup: CDR1 SEHNR, CDR2 FQNEAQ (reference sequence). The V and J ends lost 8 bases and 7 bases, in that order; junction bases with no gene match: 12. In DNA, the CDR3 is TGTGCCAGCGGCGGTATGGGGACAGGGCAAGAGCAGTACTTC. Residues: CASGGMGTGQEQYF.

This clone has more than one count but fewer than ten. The sample holds other DNA sequences that translate to the same CDR3. V gene TRBV5-1 combines with J gene TRBJ1-5; the D is unclear. The CDR3 sequence is 15 residues long. V dropped 0 bases and J dropped 2 bases, with 9 bases sitting between them. From germline, CDR1 is SGHRS and CDR2 YFSETQ. The CDR3 DNA is TGCGCCAGCAGCTTGGCCGGACGGGGCAATCAGCCCCAGCATTTT. As protein: CASSLAGRGNQPQHF.

V and J are TRBV29-1 and TRBJ2-7; possible D gene TRBD2, 5 bases. Trimming removed 6 bases from V and 3 bases from J, with 12 bases in between. The length of the CDR3 is 12 residues. Germline V lookup: CDR1 SQVTM, CDR2 ANQGSEA. The CDR3 protein is CSVAVGSYEQYF. DNA of the CDR3: TGCAGCGTCGCGGTTGGGAGCTACGAGCAGTACTTC.

The rearrangement links TRBV5-1 to TRBJ2-7, with D perhaps matching TRBD1 or TRBD2 (6 bases each). Trimming cost V 1 base and J 1 base, with 12 bases left between them. CDR3 length: 15 residues. Per the germline V gene, CDR1 is SGHRS and CDR2 is YFSETQ. CDR3 sequence: CASSLRGDLSYEQYF. The CDR3 coding sequence is TGCGCCAGCAGCTTGAGGGGGGACCTTTCCTACGAGCAGTACTTC.

Regarding this clone: The junction does not match germline at one end; this may be a read error. The V call is TRBV4-1, the J call TRBJ1-2; 7 bases align to TRBD1. In germline, CDR1 is MGHRA, CDR2 YSYEKL. This CDR3 contains 14 residues. The CDR3 DNA follows: TGCGCCAGCAGCCACGGACAGGCCACGGGGAAATGGACTTTC. Translating gives CASSHGQATGKWTF.

The chain is built from TRBV6-2 or TRBV6-3 and TRBJ2-1; TRBD1 agrees at 7 bases. V lost 2 bases, J lost 0 bases, and 13 bases stayed unmatched. Germline V gene data show CDR1 as MNHEY and CDR2 as SVGEGT. This CDR3 spans 19 amino acids. The CDR3 protein is CASSYPRRWDSSSYNEQFF. The CDR3 nucleotides are TGTGCCAGCAGTTACCCAAGACGCTGGGACAGTAGCTCCTACAATGAGCAGTTCTTC.